This T cell receptor (beta chain) was captured in a study of cytomegalovirus exposure and HLA in healthy donors listed by TCRdb under 2017. Regarding the complete study: An earlier analysis of some 500 of the donors reported approximately 300 Gb of sequence data and about 100 million unique TCR beta sequences from 150 million to 200 million T cells. An early release covering roughly 640 HLA-typed donors comprised about 320 gigabases of sequencing data and approximately 85 million unique TCR sequences. Of the 398 genotyped donors, 65% to 90% fell in the genetic ancestry cluster associated with self-reported Caucasian donors. The aim of the study was to test whether cataloging public T cell receptors could identify signatures of past pathogen exposure. The study profiled the T cell repertoires of 550 to 700 subjects by immunosequencing and related them to cytomegalovirus serostatus. In addition to the first cohort of 500 to 850 subjects, a separate validation cohort of 130 or so different subjects was used. High-throughput TCR immunosequencing, statistical association of individual TCRs with disease status, and machine learning were combined to predict cytomegalovirus infection status. In a later analysis, previously published TCR beta repertoires from 550 to 750 donors were re-analyzed and high-resolution HLA genotyping was added so that TCR occurrence patterns could be studied. The later analysis used no new phenotypic data to find candidate immune exposures, relying instead on TCR beta sequences and their occurrence across donors. In an earlier analysis of roughly 580 of the donors, high-throughput TCR beta sequencing was used to judge whether each TCR beta V gene segment behaved as functional or pseudogenic. Alongside the repertoire data, information on donor age, sex, ethnicity and CMV serostatus was compiled. A later genetic analysis took genome-wide SNP genotypes for about 55% of the 666 donors and used that subset as a discovery cohort. Every discovery cohort repertoire had been produced on one sequencing platform. Both class I and class II loci were covered by HLA typing, at four-digit resolution. Typing coverage varied by locus: about 620-630 donors for A, B, C, DRB1 and DQB1; roughly 500 for DQA1; approximately 570 for DPA1; around 490 for DPB1. Roughly 5 DR-DQ haplotypes were handled as single units for association and clustering, since linkage in the cohort was strong. Among about 390 genotyped donors of the cohort, an average of roughly 240,000 unique TCR beta nucleotide sequences were sequenced per donor, around 20% of them non-productive. Study-level results and caveats: Only TCR beta chains were sequenced in this cohort, and the absence of alpha or paired-chain data limited detectable features. Because some donors lacked HLA typing at each locus, the association tests relied only on the typed subset. An association between a missense DCLRE1C variant and V-gene and J-gene trimming of TCR beta chains was found in a later genetic analysis and replicated in an independent cohort. Linkage disequilibrium might explain the correlated functional status among segregating V segments, but an unknown experimental factor could not be excluded. Seventeen rarely observed V segments, including chromosome 9 orphons, were excluded from the earlier analysis of approximately 600 of the donors because counts were too low. The classifier was reported to diagnose cytomegalovirus status with high specificity and sensitivity in both the original and validation cohorts. In the study, around 160 TCR beta chains were listed as associated with cytomegalovirus. Sequencing depth was assumed to be roughly uniform across donors in the presence/absence analyses, though that assumption may not hold. Some IMGT-functional V segments, including TRBV6-2 and TRBV6-3, could not be distinguished by the 87-base-pair reads and were therefore excluded. According to a later genetic analysis, donors in an Asian-associated ancestry cluster had fewer N-insertions in productive TCRs than the approximately 650-donor mean. Assigning TCR associations to individual alleles was difficult when HLA alleles, especially DR and DQ, strongly co-occurred. A cluster of highly shared sequence variants was judged likely to be a technical artifact of the sequencing pipeline. Across donors, most TCR sequences were observed very rarely, whereas some public TCRs were present in many individuals. A later analysis reported that several top co-occurrence clusters appeared linked to parvovirus B19, influenza, CMV and Epstein-Barr virus. In a later analysis, most CMV-associated TCR beta chains were found to appear HLA-restricted, with HLA associations seemingly driven largely by CMV exposure. According to a later analysis, TCR association rates differed among HLA loci, with DRB1 alleles showing the most associated TCRs and HLA-C alleles showing the fewest. For the cohort, immune exposure information was limited to CMV serostatus. An earlier analysis of approximately 530 of the donors showed that most TCR beta V segments appeared in productive rearrangements either about 87% or about 30% of the time, which broadly matched IMGT annotations. A further reported finding was that TCR beta sequences accurately predicted the HLA-A and HLA-B alleles for most subjects in the first cohort. At a false discovery rate of 0.05, a later analysis linked about 16,000 TCR beta sequences to specific HLA alleles. The authors suggested that the approach could potentially be generalized to other disease states and immunological phenotypes. In vitro tests confirmed that a few of the cytomegalovirus-associated TCR beta chains recognize cytomegalovirus antigens. In a later analysis, HLA-associated TCR beta chains showed more clonal expansion and lower generation probabilities than non-associated chains that were equally common.

The cohort consisted of hundreds of healthy bone marrow donors. All cohort members were sampled while nominally healthy, although unrecorded immune exposures were likely present. The donor was CMV seropositive and belonged to the group of 250 to 350 seropositive cohort members. Each donor provided a peripheral blood sample, and peripheral blood mononuclear cells were used for TCR beta sequencing. The Qiagen DNeasy Blood Extraction Kit was used to extract genomic DNA from the blood cell samples. Based on the germline V gene, the CDR1 and CDR2 sequences are MDHEN and SYDVKM. The CDR3 sequence holds 14 residues, the cysteine and phenylalanine included. Just the 42-base CDR3 DNA is kept, in frame starting at base 1. Germline trimming: 2 bases from V, 4 bases from J; junction bases outside gene matches: 2. On this clone: The antigen it binds to is not known. There are no base qualities to consult, and no much larger clone falls within one base.

The library relied on the immunoSEQ multiplex PCR assay. For the multiplex PCR, a mixture combining 60 forward primers for TCR Vbeta segments and 13 reverse primers for TCR Jbeta segments was used. The CDR3 region of rearranged TCR beta genes was amplified from genomic DNA with a multiplex PCR assay. Amplified TCR beta libraries were sequenced as 87-base-pair reads on the Illumina HiSeq System. Per the authors' processing: A later analysis counted some 74 million unique TCR beta chains across the 650 to 800 repertoires, and approximately 11 million of these chains were shared by at least two donors. Raw reads were error-corrected and collapsed into unique sequences by a nearest-neighbor algorithm in which closely related sequences were merged to remove PCR and sequencing errors. Alignment of CDR3 sequences to IMGT reference sequences was used to assign V, D and J gene segments. For a sequence to be retained, a match of at least six nucleotides to both a V gene segment and a J gene segment was required. A rearrangement counted as productive if the CDR3 had no stop codons and remained in frame with V and J, and every other rearrangement counted as non-productive. CDR3 was defined by IMGT convention, running from the second conserved V-encoded cysteine to the conserved J-encoded phenylalanine. The earlier analysis of about 530 of the donors excluded any sequence lacking an unambiguous match to a single V gene segment. An earlier analysis of under 750 of the donors called V segments functional above 56.7% productive rearrangements and segregating when the between-donor standard deviation exceeded 5%. A statistical classification framework was developed to diagnose cytomegalovirus status using the catalog of TCR beta chain sequences. A later analysis assigned V and J genes by comparing TCR nucleotide sequences with IMGT/GENE-DB human TR gene sequences. Using the TCRdist pipeline, a later analysis assigned CDR3 sequences along with most-parsimonious VDJ recombination scenarios. In a later analysis, each TCR beta chain was defined by its CDR3 amino acid sequence together with its V-gene family, and reads without a unique V-gene family were excluded. A later analysis removed over 500 highly shared, low-generation-probability nucleotide sequences to deal with suspected cross-contamination and a sequencing artifact. A later analysis calculated a clonal expansion index for each public chain from normalized within-repertoire ranks of inferred template counts. In a later analysis, generation probabilities were computed using a VDJ recombination model fitted to out-of-frame rearrangements, and the results were checked against IGoR. Hypergeometric tests were used in a later analysis to score TCR-TCR, TCR-HLA and TCR-CMV co-occurrence, with a repertoire-size bias correction applied to the TCR pairs. False discovery rates were estimated in a later analysis by permuting HLA or CMV assignments 20 times. A later analysis grouped co-occurring TCRs with DBSCAN, adding TCRdist sequence similarity when clustering within HLA-allele-positive subsets. Repertoires with fewer than 30,000 or more than 120,000 public chains were left out of co-occurrence clustering, as were five repertoires with anomalous nucleotide sharing. TCRdb holds this immuneACCESS table with in-frame rearrangements only. Some clones are missing; in checked studies, unresolved V genes explain under half, and the rest has no known cause. D and trimming were read from the DNA, whereas the V and J calls and clone size are those reported in that table. This sample is represented by about 140,000 clones; around 78% of them were singletons. The top ten clonotypes cover around 5.9% of the sample.

This TCR came from a woman aged 40 to 50 in good health and CMV-seropositive. The sample taken for sequencing was PBMCs. The chain is encoded by TRBV28 joined to TRBJ2-3; 8 bases in between match TRBD2. Here the CDR3 is given as CASSLAGGADTQYF. The DNA sequence is as follows: TGTGCCAGCAGTTTAGCGGGAGGTGCAGATACGCAGTATTTT.